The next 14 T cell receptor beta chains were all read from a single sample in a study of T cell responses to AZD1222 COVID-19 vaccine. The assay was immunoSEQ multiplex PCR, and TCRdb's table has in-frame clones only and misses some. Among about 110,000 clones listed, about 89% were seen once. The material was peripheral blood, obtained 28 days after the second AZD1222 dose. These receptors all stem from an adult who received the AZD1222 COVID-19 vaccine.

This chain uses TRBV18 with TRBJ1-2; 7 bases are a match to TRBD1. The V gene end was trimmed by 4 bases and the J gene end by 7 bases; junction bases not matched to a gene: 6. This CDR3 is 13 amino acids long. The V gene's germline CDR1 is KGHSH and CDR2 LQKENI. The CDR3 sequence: CASSQGRGIGYTF. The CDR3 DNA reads TGTGCCAGCTCACAGGGCAGGGGGATTGGCTACACCTTC.

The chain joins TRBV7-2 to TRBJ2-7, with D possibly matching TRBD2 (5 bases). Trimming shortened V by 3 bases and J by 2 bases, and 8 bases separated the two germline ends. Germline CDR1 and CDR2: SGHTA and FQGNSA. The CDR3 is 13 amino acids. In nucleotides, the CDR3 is TGTGCCAGCAGCTTCGACGGGGCCTACGAGCAGTACTTC. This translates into CASSFDGAYEQYF.

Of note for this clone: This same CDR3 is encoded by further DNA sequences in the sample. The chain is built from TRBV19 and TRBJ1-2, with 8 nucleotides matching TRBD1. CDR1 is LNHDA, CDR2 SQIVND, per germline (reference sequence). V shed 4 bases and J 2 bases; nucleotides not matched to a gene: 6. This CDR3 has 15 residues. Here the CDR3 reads CASSTGTGVNYGYTF. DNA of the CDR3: TGTGCCAGTAGTACCGGGACAGGTGTAAACTATGGCTACACCTTC.

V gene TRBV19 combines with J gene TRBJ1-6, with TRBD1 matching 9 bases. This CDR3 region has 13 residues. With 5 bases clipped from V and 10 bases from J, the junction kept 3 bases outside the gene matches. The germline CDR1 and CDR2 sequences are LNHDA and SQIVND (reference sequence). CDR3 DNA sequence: TGTGCCAGTAGTCCCACAGGGGGCTCACCCCTCCACTTT. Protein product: CASSPTGGSPLHF.

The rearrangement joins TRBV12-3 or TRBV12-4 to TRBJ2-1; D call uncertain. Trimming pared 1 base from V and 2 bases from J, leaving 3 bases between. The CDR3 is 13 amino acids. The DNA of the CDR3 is TGTGCCAGCAGTTTAGAGACCTACAATGAGCAGTTCTTC. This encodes CASSLETYNEQFF.

CDR3 region: CASSQEPTGMVGELFF. In DNA form, the CDR3 reads TGTGCCAGCAGCCAAGAGCCGACTGGAATGGTCGGGGAGCTGTTTTTT. The chain has TRBV4-2 and TRBJ2-2; D uncertain. The CDR3 has 16 residues. With 0 bases removed from V and 7 bases from J, the gap between germline ends came to 15 bases. Germline loops: CDR1 LGHNA, CDR2 YNFKEQ.

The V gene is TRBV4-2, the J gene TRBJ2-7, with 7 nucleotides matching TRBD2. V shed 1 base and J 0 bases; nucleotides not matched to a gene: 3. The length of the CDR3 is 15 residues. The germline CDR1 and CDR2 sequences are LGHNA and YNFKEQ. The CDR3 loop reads CASSQGRGYSYEQYF. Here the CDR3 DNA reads TGTGCCAGCAGCCAAGGGCGGGGGTACTCCTACGAGCAGTACTTC.

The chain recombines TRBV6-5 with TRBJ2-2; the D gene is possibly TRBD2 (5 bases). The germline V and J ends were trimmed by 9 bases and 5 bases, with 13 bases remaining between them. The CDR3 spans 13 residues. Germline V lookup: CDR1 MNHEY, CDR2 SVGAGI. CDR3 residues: CASSGSRTGELFF. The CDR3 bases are TGTGCCAGTTCGGGAAGTCGTACCGGGGAGCTGTTTTTT.

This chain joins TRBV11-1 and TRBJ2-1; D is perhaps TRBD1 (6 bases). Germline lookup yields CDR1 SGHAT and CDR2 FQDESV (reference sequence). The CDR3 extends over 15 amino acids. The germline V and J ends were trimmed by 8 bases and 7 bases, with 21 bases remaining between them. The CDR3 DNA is TGTGCCAGCCGCCCCCCCGGACAGCCTGATAATGAGCAGTTCTTC. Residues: CASRPPGQPDNEQFF.

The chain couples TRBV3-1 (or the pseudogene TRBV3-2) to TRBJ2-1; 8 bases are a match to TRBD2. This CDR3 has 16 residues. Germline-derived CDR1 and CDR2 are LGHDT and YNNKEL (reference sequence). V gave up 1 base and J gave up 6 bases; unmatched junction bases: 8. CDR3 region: CASSQVASGRSNEQFF. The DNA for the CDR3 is TGTGCCAGCAGCCAAGTAGCCAGCGGGAGATCCAATGAGCAGTTCTTC.

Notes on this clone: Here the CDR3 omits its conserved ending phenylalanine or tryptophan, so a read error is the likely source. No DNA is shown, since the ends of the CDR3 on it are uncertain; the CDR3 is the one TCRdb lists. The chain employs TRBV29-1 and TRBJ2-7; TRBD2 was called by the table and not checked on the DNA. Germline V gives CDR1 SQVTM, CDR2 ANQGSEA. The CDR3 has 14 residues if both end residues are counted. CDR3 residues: CSVEAEGLAEPLPL.

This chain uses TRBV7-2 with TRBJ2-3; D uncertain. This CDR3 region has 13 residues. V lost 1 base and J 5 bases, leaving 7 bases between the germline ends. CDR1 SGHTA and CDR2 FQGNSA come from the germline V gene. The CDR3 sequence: CASSLDFRDTQYF. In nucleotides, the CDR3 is TGTGCCAGCAGCTTAGACTTTAGAGATACGCAGTATTTT.

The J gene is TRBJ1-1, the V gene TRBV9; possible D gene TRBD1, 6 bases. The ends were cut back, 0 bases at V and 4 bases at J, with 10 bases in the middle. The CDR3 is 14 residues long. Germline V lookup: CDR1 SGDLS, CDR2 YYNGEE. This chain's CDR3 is CASSVGGGSTEAFF. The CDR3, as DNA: TGTGCCAGCAGCGTAGGAGGGGGGAGCACTGAAGCTTTCTTT.

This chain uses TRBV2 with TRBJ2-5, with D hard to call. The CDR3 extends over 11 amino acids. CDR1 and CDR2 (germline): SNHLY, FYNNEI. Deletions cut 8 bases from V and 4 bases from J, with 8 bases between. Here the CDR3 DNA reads TGTGCCAGCGGGCAGACAGAGACCCAGTACTTC. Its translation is CASGQTETQYF.